Listed here is a single TCR beta chain. This sample is part of a study of PD-L1 blockade in urothelial cancer. On the study more broadly: The number of prior chemotherapy regimens per patient was 0 to 3.

Germline CDR1 is WSHSY and CDR2 is SAAADI. This CDR3 has 14 amino acids. With 7 bases clipped from V and 3 bases from J, the junction kept 6 bases outside the gene matches. The patients had locally advanced or metastatic urothelial carcinoma. Every PCR was spiked with synthetic TCR analog templates. Method: immunoSEQ multiplex PCR; TCRdb's copy keeps in-frame clones and lacks some. The table lists 27,000 or so clones, 70% to 90% of them singletons. The chain is built from TRBV10-2 and TRBJ2-7; 10 nucleotides align to TRBD1. The sequence was obtained from a man aged 45-65 years with urothelial cancer. The sample in question was PBMCs, obtained around atezolizumab (anti-PD-L1) treatment. The CDR3 region is CASNRQGAFYEQYF. DNA for the CDR3: TGCGCCAGCAACCGACAGGGGGCGTTCTACGAGCAGTACTTC.